Reported below is one T cell receptor beta chain. J was trimmed by 1 base and V by 1 base; bases with no gene match: 11. The CDR3 is made up of 18 amino acids. The germline CDR1 and CDR2 sequences are SGHTS and YDEGEE. The entry originates in a study of T cell changes during pregnancy in multiple sclerosis. Profiled with immunoSEQ multiplex PCR; TCRdb holds only in-frame clones, not every one. The sample contains 70,000 to 95,000 clones, about nine tenths of which appear only once. The origin of this receptor is a female donor with multiple sclerosis, enrolled in a pregnancy study. The sequenced sample was CD4+ T cells from peripheral blood mononuclear cells, obtained in the second trimester of pregnancy. The gene calls are TRBV5-8 and TRBJ2-7; TRBD1 agrees at 10 bases. This chain's CDR3 is CASSLRYGGTGDSYEQYF. The DNA for the CDR3 is TGTGCCAGCAGCTTGCGGTATGGCGGGACAGGGGATTCCTACGAGCAGTACTTC.